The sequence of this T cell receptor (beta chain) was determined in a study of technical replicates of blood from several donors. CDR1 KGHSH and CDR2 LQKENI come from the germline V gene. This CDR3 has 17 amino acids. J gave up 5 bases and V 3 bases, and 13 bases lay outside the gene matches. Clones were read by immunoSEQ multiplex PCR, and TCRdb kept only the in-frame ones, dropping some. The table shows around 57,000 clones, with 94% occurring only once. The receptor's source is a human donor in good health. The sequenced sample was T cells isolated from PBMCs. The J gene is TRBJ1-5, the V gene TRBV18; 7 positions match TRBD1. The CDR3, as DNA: TGTGCCAGCTCACCTTCATCTAAACAGGGGATTCATCAGCCCCAGCATTTT. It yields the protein CASSPSSKQGIHQPQHF.